This T cell receptor beta chain was sequenced during a study of OX40 agonist ivuxolimab in advanced cancers. Only in-frame clones appear in the TCRdb table, and some are missing; sequencing was by immunoSEQ multiplex PCR. The data contain some 57,000 clones, around 93% of them singletons. Per germline, CDR1 SQVTM and CDR2 ANQGSEA. There are 14 residues in the CDR3. With 5 bases clipped from V and 3 bases from J, the junction kept 7 bases outside the gene matches. The sample in question was CD4+ or CD8+ T cells sorted from blood, obtained in a trial of the OX40 agonist ivuxolimab. This TCR was recovered from an adult with an advanced solid tumor such as melanoma, head and neck, liver or kidney cancer. This chain links TRBV29-1 with TRBJ1-2, with 9 bases identical to TRBD1. CDR3 in amino acids: CSVFTGQGDYGYTF. CDR3 bases: TGCAGCGTTTTTACGGGACAGGGAGACTATGGCTACACCTTC.